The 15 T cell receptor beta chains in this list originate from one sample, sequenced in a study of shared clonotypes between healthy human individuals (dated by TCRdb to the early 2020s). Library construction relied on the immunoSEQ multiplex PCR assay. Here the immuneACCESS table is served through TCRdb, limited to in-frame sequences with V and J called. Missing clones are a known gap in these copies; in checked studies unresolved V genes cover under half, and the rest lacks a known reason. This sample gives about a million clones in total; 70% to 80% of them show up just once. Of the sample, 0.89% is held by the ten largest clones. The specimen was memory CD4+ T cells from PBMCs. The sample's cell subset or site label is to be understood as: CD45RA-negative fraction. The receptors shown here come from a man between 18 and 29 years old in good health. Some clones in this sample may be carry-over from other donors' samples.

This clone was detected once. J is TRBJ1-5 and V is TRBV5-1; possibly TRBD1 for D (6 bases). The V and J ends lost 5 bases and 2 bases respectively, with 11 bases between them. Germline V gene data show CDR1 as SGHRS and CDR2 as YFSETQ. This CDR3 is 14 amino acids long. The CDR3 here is CASSTGSGNQPQHF. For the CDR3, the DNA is TGCGCCAGCAGTACAGGGAGCGGCAATCAGCCCCAGCATTTT.

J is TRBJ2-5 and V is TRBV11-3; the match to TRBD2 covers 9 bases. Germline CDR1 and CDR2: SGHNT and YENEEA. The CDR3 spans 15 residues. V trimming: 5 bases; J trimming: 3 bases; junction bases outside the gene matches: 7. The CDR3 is CASSPGLALEETQYF. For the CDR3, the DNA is TGTGCCAGCAGCCCGGGACTAGCATTAGAAGAGACCCAGTACTTC.

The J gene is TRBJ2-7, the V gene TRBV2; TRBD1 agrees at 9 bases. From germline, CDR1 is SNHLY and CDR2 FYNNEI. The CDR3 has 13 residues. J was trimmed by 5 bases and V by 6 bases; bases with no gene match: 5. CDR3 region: CASRGDRVDEQYF. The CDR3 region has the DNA TGTGCCAGCAGGGGGGACAGGGTCGACGAGCAGTACTTC.

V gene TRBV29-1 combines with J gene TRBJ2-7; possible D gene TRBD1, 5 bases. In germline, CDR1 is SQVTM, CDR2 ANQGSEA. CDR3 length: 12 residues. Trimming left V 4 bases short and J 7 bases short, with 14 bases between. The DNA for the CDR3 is TGCAGCGTTGGGGGCAGTCTGGGGGAGCAGTACTTC. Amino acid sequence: CSVGGSLGEQYF.

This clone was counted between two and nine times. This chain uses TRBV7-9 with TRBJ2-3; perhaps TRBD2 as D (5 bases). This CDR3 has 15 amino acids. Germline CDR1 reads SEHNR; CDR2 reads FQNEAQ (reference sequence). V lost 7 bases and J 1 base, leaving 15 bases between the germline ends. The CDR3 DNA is TGTGCCAGCAACTATCCGGGGATCGGCACAGATACGCAGTATTTT. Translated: CASNYPGIGTDTQYF.

The CDR3 region is CASSVSGAQETQYF. Written as DNA, the CDR3 is TGTGCCAGCAGTGTTAGCGGAGCTCAAGAGACCCAGTACTTC. The chain is built from TRBV9 and TRBJ2-5; perhaps TRBD2 as D (6 bases). Trimming left V 5 bases short and J 2 bases short, with 13 bases between. The CDR3 contains 14 residues. Germline CDR1 reads SGDLS; CDR2 reads YYNGEE.

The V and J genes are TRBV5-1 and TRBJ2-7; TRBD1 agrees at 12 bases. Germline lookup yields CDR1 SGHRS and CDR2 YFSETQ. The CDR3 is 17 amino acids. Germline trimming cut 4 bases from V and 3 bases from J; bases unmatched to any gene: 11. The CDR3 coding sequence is TGCGCCAGCAGCGTGGGACAGGGGGCACGACTTAGCTACGAGCAGTACTTC. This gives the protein CASSVGQGARLSYEQYF.

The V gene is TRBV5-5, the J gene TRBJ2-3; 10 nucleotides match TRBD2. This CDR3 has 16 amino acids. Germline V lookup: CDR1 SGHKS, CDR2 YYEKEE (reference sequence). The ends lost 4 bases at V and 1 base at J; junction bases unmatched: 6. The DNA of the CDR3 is TGTGCCAGCAGCCAGGGAGGACTAGCGGGCACAGATACGCAGTATTTT. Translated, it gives CASSQGGLAGTDTQYF.

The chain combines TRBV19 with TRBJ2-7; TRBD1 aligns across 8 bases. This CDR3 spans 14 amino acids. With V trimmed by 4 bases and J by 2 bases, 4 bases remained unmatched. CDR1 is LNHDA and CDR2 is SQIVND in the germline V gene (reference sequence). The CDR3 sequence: CASSTGDRPYEQYF. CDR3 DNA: TGTGCCAGTAGTACAGGGGACAGGCCCTACGAGCAGTACTTC.

CDR3 in DNA: TGCAGCGTTGTTGTCGTGACAGGCCTAAACGAGCAGTACTTC. Translated: CSVVVVTGLNEQYF. The chain joins TRBV29-1 to TRBJ2-7; D is possibly TRBD1 (6 bases). The CDR3 is made up of 14 amino acids. Trimming removed 4 bases at V and 5 bases at J, with 18 bases between. Germline V gene lookup returns CDR1 SQVTM and CDR2 ANQGSEA.

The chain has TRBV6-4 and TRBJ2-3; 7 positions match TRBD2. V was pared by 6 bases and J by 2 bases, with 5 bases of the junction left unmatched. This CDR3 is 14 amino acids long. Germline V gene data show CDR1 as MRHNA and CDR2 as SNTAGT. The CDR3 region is CASSAAGDTDTQYF. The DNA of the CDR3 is TGTGCCAGCAGCGCTGCGGGGGACACAGATACGCAGTATTTT.

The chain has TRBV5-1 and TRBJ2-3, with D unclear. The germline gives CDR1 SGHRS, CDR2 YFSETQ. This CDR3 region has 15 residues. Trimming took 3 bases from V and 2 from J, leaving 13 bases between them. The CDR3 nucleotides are TGCGCCAGCAGCTATTTCGGCAACCCCACAGATACGCAGTATTTT. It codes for CASSYFGNPTDTQYF.

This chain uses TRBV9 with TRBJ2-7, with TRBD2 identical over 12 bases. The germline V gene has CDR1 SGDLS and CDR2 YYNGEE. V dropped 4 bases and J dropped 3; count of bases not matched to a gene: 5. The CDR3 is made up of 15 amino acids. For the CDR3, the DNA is TGTGCCAGCAGCCGACTAGCGGGGGACTTCTACGAGCAGTACTTC. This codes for CASSRLAGDFYEQYF. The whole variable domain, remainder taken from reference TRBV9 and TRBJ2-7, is DSGVTQTPKHLITATGQRVTLRCSPRSGDLSVYWYQQSLDQGLQFLIQYYNGEERAKGNILERFSAQQFPDLHSELNLSSLELGDSALYFCASSRLAGDFYEQYFGPGTRLTVT.

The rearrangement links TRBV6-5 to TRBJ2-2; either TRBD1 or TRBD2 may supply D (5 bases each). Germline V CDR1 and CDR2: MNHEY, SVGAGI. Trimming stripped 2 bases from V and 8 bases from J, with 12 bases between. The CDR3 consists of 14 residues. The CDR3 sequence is CASSYLKGSGELFF. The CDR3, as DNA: TGTGCCAGCAGTTACCTCAAGGGGAGTGGGGAGCTGTTTTTT.

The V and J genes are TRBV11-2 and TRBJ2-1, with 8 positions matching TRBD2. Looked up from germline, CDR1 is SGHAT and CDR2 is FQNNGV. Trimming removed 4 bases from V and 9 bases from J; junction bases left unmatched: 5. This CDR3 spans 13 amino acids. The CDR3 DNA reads TGTGCCAGCAGCTCCGGGACTAGGGGTGAGCAGTTCTTC. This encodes CASSSGTRGEQFF. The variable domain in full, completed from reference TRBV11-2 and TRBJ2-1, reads EAGVAQSPRYKIIEKRQSVAFWCNPISGHATLYWYQQILGQGPKLLIQFQNNGVVDDSQLPKDRFSAERLKGVDSTLKIQPAKLEDSAVYLCASSSGTRGEQFFGPGTRLTVL.